This T cell receptor (beta chain) was recorded in a study of beta chain features in type 1 diabetes (dated by TCRdb to between 2018 and 2020). With regard to the full study: Patients and healthy donors did not differ in mean age, gender distribution, total cell number or subset yield. Regulatory and stem cell-like memory subsets were obtained from only 8 patients and roughly eight healthy donors, while naive and central memory subsets were obtained from all 30 or so donors. A total of roughly 100 million sorted cells were examined across all samples, and the number of cells per subset was strongly correlated with RNA yield. The study compared the TCRB repertoires of sorted circulating CD4+ T cell subsets in recently diagnosed type 1 diabetes patients with those in matched healthy donors.

To note about this clone: The antigen it binds to is not known. No much larger clone is present one base from it, and per-base qualities are unavailable.

Results and caveats for the whole study, not just this receptor: Because cDNA was sequenced instead of genomic DNA, highly expressing activated cells could be over-represented, though the groups showed no difference in activation or CD3 levels. A moderate but significant shortening of TCRB CDR3 length was observed in type 1 diabetes patients in all four CD4+ subsets. PCR may preferentially amplify shorter templates, but because patient and control samples were amplified and corrected together, any resulting skew would affect both groups equally. Patients with type 1 diabetes made fewer insertions and deleted more nucleotides at VDJ recombination sites, implying thymic rearrangement abnormalities. Naive, central memory and regulatory TCRB repertoires appeared more similar among patients than among healthy donors. Because the HLA sub-analyses included only small numbers of individuals, any influence of HLA type on TCRB rearrangement was left unresolved.

A single peripheral blood draw of around 120 mL on average was collected from each donor into heparinised tubes. A BD FACSAria II was used to sort naive, central memory, regulatory and stem cell-like memory CD4+ T cells with a panel that included CD45RO, CCR7, CD25, CD127, CD95 and CD27. A purity above 95% was achieved for all sorted populations. PBMCs were separated immediately by Lymphoprep density gradient centrifugation and were stained directly, without being cultured. So that batch effects would be minimized, each experiment stained and sorted samples in pairs, pairing one healthy donor with one patient. The entire isolated RNA was reverse transcribed using the High Capacity cDNA Reverse Transcription Kit, and thus expressed TCRB transcripts were sequenced. Deep immunoSEQ sequencing was performed on naive, central memory and regulatory T cell samples, with an average of roughly 3.6 million total reads per sample. Sorted cells were lysed in RLT buffer and RNA was extracted with DNase-treated RNeasy Micro or Mini kits, depending on cell number. To prevent cross-contamination, each cell subset was processed individually, whereas patient and healthy donor samples were processed jointly. The immunoSEQ multiplex PCR was used to amplify TCRB sequences from cDNA, generating 87-bp fragments that spanned the CDR3 region. Amplicons were sequenced on the Illumina HiSeq platform. The authors processed their data as follows. PCR bias was computationally corrected using synthetic template baselines, reads within Hamming distance 2 were collapsed, and singletons that could not be merged were discarded. Reads were aligned against IMGT to assign V, D and J genes, CDR3 length and insertions or deletions at six rearrangement sites. Within each subset, clonotype counts were normalized to sorted cell number, after which true diversity and Gini coefficients were computed with the tcR R package. Repertoire sharing was quantified using the overlap coefficient calculated on TCRB nucleotide sequences. Out-of-frame TCRB sequences from naive cells were analyzed to stand in for the pre-selection repertoire. TCRdb holds this immuneACCESS table with in-frame rearrangements only. Some clones are missing; in checked studies, unresolved V genes explain under half, and the rest has no known cause. The DNA gave D and trimming, while V, J and clone size come from that table. This sample comprises 250,000 to 300,000 clones, approximately 25% of them detected only once. The biggest ten clones account for roughly 0.013% of the sample.

Clipping removes 5 bases from V and 9 bases from J, with 19 as the unmatched junction base count. There are 17 amino acids in the CDR3, from cysteine to phenylalanine inclusive. Only the CDR3 DNA stays, 51 bases, in frame from base 1. CDR1 and CDR2 are read off the germline V gene as MGHRA and YSYEKL. The receptor chain draws on TRBV4-1 and TRBJ2-1; TRBD2 fits 7 bases in the junction. The sequence derives from a woman in her twenties or thirties with type 1 diabetes. Sequencing input: naive CD4+ T cells from blood. The meaning of the sample's cell subset or site label: true naive CD4+ T cells. The CDR3 region has the sequence CASSSRGRLAAGSEQFF. The DNA sequence is TGCGCCAGCAGCTCAAGGGGAAGGCTAGCGGCCGGCAGTGAGCAGTTCTTC.